This T cell receptor beta chain came from a study of T cells after yellow fever vaccination (dated by TCRdb to the late 2010s). Turning to the overall study: The SMART-Seq v4 Ultra Low Input RNA kit was used to prepare libraries from fractions with low cell numbers. To track T-cell clones before and after primary and booster YFV17D yellow fever vaccination, bulk TCR alpha and beta repertoires were sequenced longitudinally. Two healthy male donors, one aged 18 to 30 and one aged 30 to 40 years, made up the cohort. Blood was collected at multiple timepoints before and after primary and secondary immunization, and bulk PBMC replicates and cell subsets were isolated. Findings and caveats that apply to the study as a whole: A small fraction of clonotypes showed up in both the CD4 and CD8 compartments, probably as a result of convergent recombination. Only a couple of donors were included in the study, so the extent to which the findings can be generalized is limited. Most clones expanded after primary vaccination were re-detected after the booster (around 96% of CD4 and 88% of CD8), suggesting broad memory maintenance. Computational filtering was required because FACS-sorted repertoires could contain abundant contaminating clonotypes from the bulk population. The secondary T-cell response was weaker than the primary response but faster, peaking on day 5 instead of day 15.

Trimming takes 1 base from V and 3 bases from J, and the germline ends sit 15 bases apart. The CDR3 measures 16 amino acids from cysteine to phenylalanine. The retained sequence is limited to the CDR3, 48 bases, with the frame set at the first base. CDR1 and CDR2 were assigned from the germline V gene as SGHAT and FQNNGV. This clonotype was observed many times. This clone's antigen is unknown. It has no much larger one-base neighbor in the sample; base qualities were not kept. TCRdb names Illumina NovaSeq 6000 as the instrument used. Synthesis of TCR cDNA relied on 5'RACE template switching, a step that introduced a universal primer site along with unique molecular identifiers. cDNA synthesis was primed from both the TCR alpha and TCR beta constant segments. Two PCR steps were used to amplify libraries, with sample barcodes and sequencing adapters being added in the second step. Sequencing of libraries was performed on Illumina HiSeq 2500 (2x100 bp) or NovaSeq (2x150 bp). The paper's processing steps were these. MIGEC handled demultiplexing of reads and collapsing into UMI consensus sequences, while MiXCR performed V(D)J alignment. Vaccine-responding clonotypes were identified with edgeR using replicate PBMC samples, with FDR below 0.01 and a log2 fold change above 5 up to day 15 being required. Bulk clonotypes were assigned CD4 or CD8 identity according to which sequenced CD4 or CD8 repertoire held them at higher abundance. TCRdb reworked the public reads: Q25 trimming with fastp, MiXCR clone assembly, productive beta chains retained. When rows share a CDR3 protein, they turn into one entry using the most common DNA and genes. The V and J calls and clone size come from TCRdb's table, not from the authors' own analysis. The sample table shows about 220,000 distinct CDR3 sequences, and 2.5% to 3.5% are seen once. The ten largest clones take up roughly 3.2% of the sample.

The label giving this sample's treatment or condition can be read as: live attenuated yellow fever vaccine strain. A standard Ficoll-Paque protocol was used to isolate PBMCs from peripheral blood. Dynabeads CD4 and CD8 positive selection kits were used to isolate the CD4 and CD8 T-cell fractions. TriZol was used to extract RNA from bulk PBMCs, CD4 and CD8 fractions, and dextramer-positive and dextramer-negative fractions. The sample here was CD4+ T cells sorted from PBMCs, taken 10 days after the yellow fever booster vaccination. The V gene is TRBV11-2 and the J gene is TRBJ2-5; the D gene assignment is ambiguous. This TCR came from a man aged 18 to 35 who received the YFV17D yellow fever vaccine. For the CDR3, the sequence is CASSLVWPQPKETQYF. Here is the DNA: TGTGCCAGCAGCTTAGTATGGCCCCAGCCAAAAGAGACCCAGTACTTC.